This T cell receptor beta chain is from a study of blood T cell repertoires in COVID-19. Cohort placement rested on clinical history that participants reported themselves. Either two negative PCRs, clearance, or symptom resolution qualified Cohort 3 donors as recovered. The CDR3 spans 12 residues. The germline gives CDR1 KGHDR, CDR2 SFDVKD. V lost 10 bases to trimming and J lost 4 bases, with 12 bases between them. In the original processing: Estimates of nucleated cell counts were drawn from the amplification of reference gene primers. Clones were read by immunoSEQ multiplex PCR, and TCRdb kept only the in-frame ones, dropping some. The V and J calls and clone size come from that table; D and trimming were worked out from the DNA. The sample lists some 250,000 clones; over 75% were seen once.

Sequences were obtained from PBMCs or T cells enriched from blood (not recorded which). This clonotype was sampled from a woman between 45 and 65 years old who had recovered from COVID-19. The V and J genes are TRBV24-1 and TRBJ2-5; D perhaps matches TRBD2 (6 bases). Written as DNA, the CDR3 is TGTGCCACGCAGGGACTTCCAGAGACCCAGTACTTC. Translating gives CATQGLPETQYF.